This T cell receptor beta chain derives from a study of T cell responses to AZD1222 COVID-19 vaccine. Overall study findings and caveats: Two AZD1222 administrations were followed by greater Spike-specific TCR breadth and depth. It should be noted that donors were predominantly white British and more often female, and clonal diversity was possibly underestimated. Reportedly, nearly half of unique spike TCRs recognized epitopes outside B.1.351/B.1.1.7 mutations.

The germline V gene encodes CDR1 LGHNA and CDR2 YNFKEQ. This CDR3 is built from 15 residues. J lost 1 base, V lost 4 bases, and 5 bases had no gene match. Assay: immunoSEQ multiplex PCR; the TCRdb copy retains only in-frame clones and omits some. Among about 90,000 clones listed, approximately 89% were seen once. On this clone: Its antigen is unidentified.

V is TRBV4-2 and J is TRBJ1-1, with 8 nucleotides matching TRBD1. This specimen was peripheral blood, taken on day 0 of MenACWY control vaccination. The source of this sequence is an adult in good health. The CDR3 region has the DNA TGTGCCAGCAGCCGACCGGGACAGGAGAACACTGAAGCTTTCTTT. Encoded protein: CASSRPGQENTEAFF.